This TCR beta chain was captured by sequencing in a study of blood T cells in healthy people across ages. From germline, CDR1 is MNHEY and CDR2 SMNVEV (reference sequence). Trimming shortened V by 4 bases and J by 5 bases, and 14 bases separated the two germline ends. The CDR3 has 15 amino acids. Sample-barcoded 5' priming and a J-beta primer mix drove a second PCR of roughly 7 to 11 cycles. Each of the cDNA molecules was tagged by a template-switch adaptor with 12 random nucleotides. Each CDR3 protein gets one entry after TCRdb re-called the 5' RACE reads with MiXCR. The data hold around 820,000 distinct CDR3 sequences, with approximately 25% observed a single time. This clonotype was detected only a few times. These same records also appear under a second study, on T cells of mothers and their children. That source reports: Similar effects of thymic selection on TCR recombination output were recorded in related and unrelated pairs.

This clonotype was sampled from a boy younger than 18 in good health. The sequencing sample was made of blood. V and J are TRBV27 and TRBJ1-4; D perhaps matches TRBD1 (6 bases). The CDR3 sequence is CASSSRQDVNEKLFF. CDR3 sequence (DNA): TGTGCCAGCAGTTCGAGACAGGACGTCAATGAAAAACTGTTTTTT.